This entry lists 10 T cell receptor beta chains sequenced from one sample in a study of blood T cell repertoires in COVID-19. Generated by immunoSEQ multiplex PCR, the TCRdb table keeps only in-frame clones and is missing some. The repertoire includes 200,000 or so clones, 85% to 90% of them detected once, and about 2.5% sits in the top ten. What was sequenced was peripheral blood. These receptors were obtained from a man younger than 45 with COVID-19, enrolled during active disease.

This clone was recorded a few times. V is TRBV5-4 and J is TRBJ1-2, with D maybe TRBD1 (5 bases). The CDR3 is made up of 15 amino acids. Germline V gene data show CDR1 as SGHNT and CDR2 as YYREEE (reference sequence). The V and J ends lost 0 bases and 3 bases respectively, with 12 bases between them. CDR3 sequence: CASSLASGTYYGYTF. The DNA for the CDR3 is TGTGCCAGCAGCTTGGCCAGCGGGACCTACTATGGCTACACCTTC.

This chain links TRBV18 with TRBJ1-4; the D is unclear. Trimming cost V 6 bases and J 0 bases, with 11 bases left between them. This CDR3 has 15 residues. Looked up from germline, CDR1 is KGHSH and CDR2 is LQKENI. The CDR3 DNA reads as TGTGCCAGCTCTCCGAGACTTGCAACTAATGAAAAACTGTTTTTT. Translated, it gives CASSPRLATNEKLFF.

This clone occurred once. The chain combines TRBV3-1 (or the pseudogene TRBV3-2) with TRBJ2-3; 9 positions agree with TRBD2. The CDR3 covers 15 residues. J gave up 4 bases and V 6 bases, and 8 bases lay outside the gene matches. Germline V gene lookup returns CDR1 LGHDT and CDR2 YNNKEL (reference sequence). CDR3 loop: CASSLLAGSPDTQYF. In DNA, the CDR3 is TGTGCCAGCAGTCTCCTAGCGGGGTCCCCAGATACGCAGTATTTT.

The genes are TRBV24-1 and TRBJ2-2, with D possibly being TRBD1 (5 bases). The ends were cut back, 6 bases at V and 4 bases at J, with 8 bases in the middle. In germline, CDR1 is KGHDR, CDR2 SFDVKD. The CDR3 is made up of 13 amino acids. The CDR3 sequence: CATSRGATGELFF. As DNA, the CDR3 is TGTGCCACCAGTCGTGGGGCCACCGGGGAGCTGTTTTTT.

CDR3 DNA sequence: TGTGCCAGCAGCCTGACTAGCGGGGGGCAGGAGGAGCAGTTCTTC. Translating it yields CASSLTSGGQEEQFF. The chain links TRBV13 to TRBJ2-1, with TRBD2 matching 13 bases. The CDR3 sequence is 15 residues long. Per the germline V gene, CDR1 is PRHDT and CDR2 is FYEKMQ (reference sequence). With V trimmed by 5 bases and J by 10 bases, 8 bases remained unmatched. Supplemented by reference TRBV13 and TRBJ2-1, the full variable domain reads AAGVIQSPRHLIKEKRETATLKCYPIPRHDTVYWYQQGPGQDPQFLISFYEKMQSDKGSIPDRFSAQQFSDYHSELNMSSLELGDSALYFCASSLTSGGQEEQFFGPGTRLTVL.

As for this clone: A read error may account for a junction end that differs from germline. The CDR3 reads CASSPRSDAFF. The CDR3 DNA sequence: TGTGCCAGCAGCCCCAGATCTGATGCTTTCTTT. The J gene is TRBJ1-1, the V gene TRBV7-9, with D unresolved. CDR1 is SEHNR, CDR2 FQNEAQ, per germline (reference sequence). This CDR3 contains 11 residues.

This clone was found once. The chain couples TRBV6-5 to TRBJ2-5, with TRBD2 as a possible D gene (5 bases). From germline, CDR1 is MNHEY and CDR2 SVGAGI. The CDR3 spans 14 residues. V was pared by 8 bases and J by 2 bases, with 15 bases between. The CDR3 protein is CASAWRGRQETQYF. DNA for the CDR3: TGTGCCAGCGCCTGGCGAGGGCGGCAAGAGACCCAGTACTTC.

This sequence joins TRBV6-5 and TRBJ1-4; 8 bases line up with TRBD1. Germline V CDR1 and CDR2: MNHEY, SVGAGI. CDR3 length equals 15 residues. V dropped 7 bases and J dropped 4; count of bases not matched to a gene: 8. CDR3 DNA sequence: TGTGCCAGCAAGGAGGGGACAGGCCTTAATGAAAAACTGTTTTTT. It is translated as CASKEGTGLNEKLFF.

V is TRBV7-2 and J is TRBJ2-3; 15 bases fit TRBD2. The trim removed 2 bases at V and 6 bases at J, leaving 9 bases unmatched. Germline loops: CDR1 SGHTA, CDR2 FQGNSA. The CDR3 is 18 residues long. In DNA, the CDR3 is TGTGCCAGCAGCTTAACAGGACTAGCGGGGGGGCCAAGGGATACGCAGTATTTT. This sequence encodes CASSLTGLAGGPRDTQYF.

This clone was found once. The V gene is TRBV5-4, the J gene TRBJ2-7, with 8 bases fitting TRBD1. V was clipped by 4 bases and J by 6 bases; unmatched bases: 12. Germline V gene sequence: CDR1 SGHNT, CDR2 YYREEE (reference sequence). The CDR3 extends over 15 amino acids. DNA of the CDR3: TGTGCCAGCAGCCCGGGCCCGGGACAGGAAGTCGAGCAGTACTTC. This translates into CASSPGPGQEVEQYF.